Shown below are 22 T cell receptor beta chains from a single sample sequenced in a study of graft-versus-host responses after intestinal transplantation. TCRdb's copy holds only in-frame clones and misses some; the assay was immunoSEQ multiplex PCR. The table has 80,000 to 95,000 clones, under 95% seen once. These receptors have no identified antigens. The sequencing used unstimulated CD8+ T cells sorted from spleen or lymph node cells, collected before intestinal transplant. Source of these receptors: a human donor who received an intestinal transplant.

The chain employs TRBV21-1 and TRBJ2-1; the table calls TRBD2, which could not be checked here. TRBV21-1 constitutes a pseudogene. This CDR3 is built from 15 residues. The DNA for the CDR3 is TGTGCCAGCACCCGGACTAGCGGGGGTCAAAGGGGATGGTTCTTC. It specifies CASTRTSGGQRGWFF.

This sequence joins TRBV27 and TRBJ1-6; D not resolved. V lost 3 bases, J lost 7 bases, and 7 bases lay in between. Germline V gene data show CDR1 as MNHEY and CDR2 as SMNVEV (reference sequence). The CDR3 has 13 amino acids. CDR3: CASSFSTNSPLHF. CDR3 coding DNA: TGTGCCAGCAGTTTTTCTACGAATTCACCCCTCCACTTT.

The CDR3 nucleotides read TGCGCCAGCAGCCAACTTCCGACAGGCTCCTACGAGCAGTACTTC. Translating it yields CASSQLPTGSYEQYF. V gene TRBV4-1 combines with J gene TRBJ2-7; maybe TRBD1 (6 bases). The CDR3 is made up of 15 amino acids. V gave up 2 bases and J gave up 0 bases, with 11 bases separating them. From germline, CDR1 is MGHRA and CDR2 YSYEKL.

The chain links TRBV27 to TRBJ2-3, with 7 bases matching TRBD1. The V gene's germline CDR1 is MNHEY and CDR2 SMNVEV (reference sequence). Trimming took 1 base from V and 0 from J; bases not matched to a gene: 10. There are 18 residues in the CDR3. In nucleotides, the CDR3 is TGTGCCAGCAGTTTATTTTGGGCAGGGGGAGAAAGCACAGATACGCAGTATTTT. This translates into CASSLFWAGGESTDTQYF.

V is TRBV10-2 and J is TRBJ2-1; D might be TRBD1 (6 bases). Trimming cost V 2 bases and J 7 bases, with 15 bases left between them. In germline, CDR1 is WSHSY, CDR2 SAAADI. The CDR3 sequence is 15 residues long. CDR3 sequence (DNA): TGCGCCAGCAGTGAGGTCGGGACACCTGGGAATGAGCAGTTCTTC. Translation gives CASSEVGTPGNEQFF.

The chain couples TRBV12-5 to TRBJ2-5; possible D gene TRBD2, 5 bases. Trimming cost V 6 bases and J 3 bases, with 23 bases left between them. The V gene's germline CDR1 is LGHNT and CDR2 FRNRAP. CDR3 length: 17 amino acids. The CDR3 DNA is TGTGCTAGTGGCCAATCTTACGAGAGGGATGGCAAAGAGACCCAGTACTTC. It is translated as CASGQSYERDGKETQYF.

The chain has TRBV10-1 and TRBJ2-1; TRBD2 matches at 9 bases. The CDR3 contains 14 residues. With 10 bases clipped from V and 9 bases from J, the junction kept 13 bases outside the gene matches. Germline V gene sequence: CDR1 WNHNN, CDR2 SYGVQD (reference sequence). The CDR3 spells CANTSGSSRGEQFF. The CDR3 DNA sequence: TGCGCCAATACTAGCGGGTCGAGTAGGGGTGAGCAGTTCTTC.

This chain joins TRBV6-1 and TRBJ2-7; TRBD2 matches at 10 bases. From germline, CDR1 is MNHNS and CDR2 SASEGT. V trimming: 6 bases; J trimming: 7 bases; junction bases outside the gene matches: 9. The CDR3 sequence is 14 residues long. The CDR3 sequence: CASSIPSGGDEQYF. In nucleotides, the CDR3 is TGTGCCAGCAGCATTCCTAGCGGGGGTGATGAGCAGTACTTC.

The rearrangement uses TRBV7-6 and TRBJ2-1; 7 bases are shared with TRBD1. With V trimmed by 3 bases and J by 10 bases, 6 bases remained unmatched. The CDR3 spans 13 residues. The germline V gene encodes CDR1 SGHVS and CDR2 FNYEAQ. CDR3 coding DNA: TGTGCCAGCAGCTTCAGGGAAGGGGGCGAGCAGTTCTTC. Amino acid sequence: CASSFREGGEQFF.

This chain links TRBV11-3 with TRBJ2-3; tentative D call: TRBD2 (5 bases). Germline CDR1 reads SGHNT; CDR2 reads YENEEA. This CDR3 is 17 amino acids long. V gave up 5 bases and J gave up 0 bases, with 18 bases separating them. The CDR3: CASSPWTGPTSTDTQYF. The CDR3, as DNA: TGTGCCAGCAGCCCGTGGACTGGACCAACTAGCACAGATACGCAGTATTTT.

The V call is TRBV19, the J call TRBJ2-5, with 7 nucleotides matching TRBD1. V lost 5 bases to trimming and J lost 5 bases; unmatched junction nucleotides: 5. The CDR3 runs to 13 residues. CDR1 is LNHDA, CDR2 SQIVND, per germline (reference sequence). CDR3 amino acids: CASSFDRDETQYF. The DNA of the CDR3 is TGTGCCAGTAGTTTCGACAGGGATGAGACCCAGTACTTC.

The chain has TRBV30 and TRBJ1-1, with D perhaps matching TRBD1 (5 bases). Per the germline V gene, CDR1 is GTSNPN and CDR2 is SVGIG (reference sequence). V gave up 3 bases and J gave up 3 bases, with 11 bases separating them. This CDR3 is 13 amino acids long. The CDR3 reads CAWRSRVDTEAFF. The CDR3 nucleotides read TGTGCCTGGAGGTCCAGGGTGGACACTGAAGCTTTCTTT.

This clone was seen a single time. The V gene is TRBV19, the J gene TRBJ2-3; D is possibly TRBD2 (6 bases). The V gene lost 3 bases and the J gene lost 0 bases, with 10 bases spanning the gap. CDR1 and CDR2 from the germline V gene are LNHDA and SQIVND (reference sequence). The CDR3 length is 15 residues. The DNA for the CDR3 is TGTGCCAGTAGTATCGGCGGGATAAGCACAGATACGCAGTATTTT. It specifies CASSIGGISTDTQYF.

The chain joins TRBV4-3 to TRBJ1-1; no firm D call. Trimming pared 1 base from V and 0 bases from J, leaving 9 bases between. The CDR3 totals 15 residues. CDR1 is LGHNA and CDR2 is YSLEER in the germline V gene. CDR3 sequence: CASSQVAQMNTEAFF. DNA for the CDR3: TGCGCCAGCAGCCAAGTTGCCCAGATGAACACTGAAGCTTTCTTT.

This chain connects TRBV4-3 to TRBJ2-1, with D possibly being TRBD2 (7 bases). The CDR3 is made up of 16 amino acids. Germline V lookup: CDR1 LGHNA, CDR2 YSLEER. V was pared by 0 bases and J by 6 bases, with 15 bases between. The CDR3 coding sequence is TGCGCCAGCAGCCAAGAAAGGGGGGGGACCTTCAATGAGCAGTTCTTC. Translation gives CASSQERGGTFNEQFF.

V and J are TRBV2 and TRBJ2-7; TRBD1 matches 7 bases. Germline-derived CDR1 and CDR2 are SNHLY and FYNNEI. CDR3 length: 12 amino acids. V lost 8 bases and J lost 6; bases outside the gene matches: 7. CDR3 in DNA: TGTGCCAGCTTGACAGGGATAGGCGAGCAGTACTTC. It encodes CASLTGIGEQYF.

The chain carries TRBV27 and TRBJ1-1; the D gene is possibly TRBD1 (5 bases). V lost 2 bases and J 8 bases, leaving 9 bases between the germline ends. CDR1 MNHEY and CDR2 SMNVEV come from the germline V gene (reference sequence). CDR3 length equals 12 residues. CDR3 loop: CASSLTGGEAFF. CDR3 bases: TGTGCCAGCAGTTTAACTGGGGGGGAAGCTTTCTTT.

The chain has TRBV5-4 and TRBJ1-5; D gene uncertain. The CDR3 covers 15 residues. V lost 0 bases and J lost 0, with 7 bases in between. CDR1 is SGHNT and CDR2 is YYREEE in the germline V gene (reference sequence). The CDR3 is CASSLVQYSNQPQHF. The CDR3 DNA is TGTGCCAGCAGCTTGGTACAGTATAGCAATCAGCCCCAGCATTTT.

The chain has TRBV11-2 and TRBJ1-4; 7 positions agree with TRBD1. The germline gives CDR1 SGHAT, CDR2 FQNNGV. The CDR3 length is 15 residues. V gave up 5 bases and J gave up 8 bases; unmatched junction bases: 11. CDR3 DNA: TGTGCCAGCAGCGACAACAGGGGTAATAGCGAAAAACTGTTTTTT. Its protein is CASSDNRGNSEKLFF.

J is TRBJ2-1 and V is TRBV5-1; weak D call: TRBD1 (6 bases). V was clipped by 0 bases and J by 6 bases, with 10 bases between them. Germline V gives CDR1 SGHRS, CDR2 YFSETQ. CDR3 length: 14 residues. CDR3 sequence: CASSLAQGSNEQFF. In nucleotides, the CDR3 is TGCGCCAGCAGCTTGGCACAGGGAAGCAATGAGCAGTTCTTC.

The sample holds a few counts of this clone. This chain joins TRBV21-1 and TRBJ2-5; no DNA check was done on the table's D call, TRBD1. TRBV21-1 is tagged as a pseudogene. The CDR3 loop spans 14 amino acids. In DNA, the CDR3 is TGTGCCCCCACGGACAATTCGTACCAAGAGACCCAGTACTTC. This codes for CAPTDNSYQETQYF.

This clone was detected only a few times. The J gene is TRBJ1-6, the V gene TRBV6-5; D is unclear. Germline V CDR1 and CDR2: MNHEY, SVGAGI. V dropped 3 bases and J dropped 11 bases, with 14 bases sitting between them. The CDR3 is made up of 14 amino acids. In nucleotides, the CDR3 is TGTGCCAGCAGTTATGTGGGGAACGGGACACCCCTCCACTTT. Its translation: CASSYVGNGTPLHF.